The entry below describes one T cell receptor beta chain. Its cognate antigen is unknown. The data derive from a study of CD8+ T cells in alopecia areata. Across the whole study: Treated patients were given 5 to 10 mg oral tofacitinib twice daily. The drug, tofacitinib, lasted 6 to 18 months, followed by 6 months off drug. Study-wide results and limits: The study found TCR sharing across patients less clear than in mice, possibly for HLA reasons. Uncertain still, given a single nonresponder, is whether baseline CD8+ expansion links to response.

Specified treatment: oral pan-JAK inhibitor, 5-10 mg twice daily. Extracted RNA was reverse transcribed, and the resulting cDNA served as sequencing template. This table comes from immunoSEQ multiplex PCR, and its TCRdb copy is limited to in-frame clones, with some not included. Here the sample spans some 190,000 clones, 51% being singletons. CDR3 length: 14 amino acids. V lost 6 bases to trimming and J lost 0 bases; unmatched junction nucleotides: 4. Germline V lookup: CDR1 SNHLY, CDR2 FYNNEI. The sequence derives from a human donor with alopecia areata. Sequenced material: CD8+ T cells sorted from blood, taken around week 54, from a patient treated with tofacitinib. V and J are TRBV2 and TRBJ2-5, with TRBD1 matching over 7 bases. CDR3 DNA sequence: TGTGCCAGCAGGGATCAGGGGGACCAAGAGACCCAGTACTTC. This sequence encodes CASRDQGDQETQYF.